The present T cell receptor beta chain was sequenced within a study of T-cell memory formation after mild COVID-19. This clonotype was seen ten or more times. The target antigen is unknown. MiXCR, run by TCRdb on the 5' RACE reads, gives a single entry per CDR3 protein. The table lists around 200,000 distinct CDR3 sequences, roughly 17% of them singletons. Findings and limits, study-wide: The study found balanced CD4/CD8 in clones contracting day 15 to 85 and a CD4+ lean in later expanders. Contracting CD4+ clones lay largely in CM and EM, with CD8+ ones residing in EMRA. Detection of some responders pre-infection suggested pre-existing cross-reactive memory T cells participated.

The CDR3 extends over 16 amino acids. From germline, CDR1 is DFQATT and CDR2 SNEGSKA (reference sequence). Trimming cost V 0 bases and J 1 base, with 15 bases left between them. Sequenced sample: PBMCs or a T cell subset sorted from them (not recorded which). The source is an adult woman who had mild COVID-19 (a few samples of this study predate the infection). Cell type and time point are not known. This chain connects TRBV20-1 to TRBJ2-5; no definite D call. The CDR3 nucleotides are TGCAGTGCTAGAGATCCTTTAAGGGCCAGCCAAGAGACCCAGTACTTC. Residues: CSARDPLRASQETQYF.